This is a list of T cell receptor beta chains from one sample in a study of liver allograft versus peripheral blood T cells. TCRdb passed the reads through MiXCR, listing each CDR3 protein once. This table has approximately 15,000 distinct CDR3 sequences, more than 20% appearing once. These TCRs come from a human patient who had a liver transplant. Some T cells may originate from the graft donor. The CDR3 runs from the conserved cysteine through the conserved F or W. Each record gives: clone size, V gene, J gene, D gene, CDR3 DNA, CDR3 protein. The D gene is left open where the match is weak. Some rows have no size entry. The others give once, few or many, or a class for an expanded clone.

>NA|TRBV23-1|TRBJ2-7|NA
TGCGCCAGCAGTCAATCCTGGCGCAGGGTCGAATACGAGCAGTACTTC
CASSQSWRRVEYEQYF
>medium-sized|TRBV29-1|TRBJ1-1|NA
TGCAGCGTTGGGGGCGGGAACACTGAAGCTTTCTTT
CSVGGGNTEAFF
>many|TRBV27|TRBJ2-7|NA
TGTGCCAGCACCTCCCAACGCGGGGGCCGATTTTCCTACGAGCAGTACTTC
CASTSQRGGRFSYEQYF
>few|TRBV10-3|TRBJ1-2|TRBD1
TGTGCCATCACGGGACAGACAGACCAATACTATGGCTACACCTTC
CAITGQTDQYYGYTF
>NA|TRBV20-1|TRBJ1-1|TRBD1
TGCAGTGCTAGAGAAGGGACAGGGGGCACTGAAGCTTTCTTT
CSAREGTGGTEAFF
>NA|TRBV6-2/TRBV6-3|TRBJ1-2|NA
TGTGCCAGCACCGGGTTAGAGAAAGCTAACTATGGCTACACCTTC
CASTGLEKANYGYTF
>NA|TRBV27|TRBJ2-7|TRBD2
TGTGCCAGCAGTTTAGGCCTAGCGGGTTCCTACGAGCAGTACTTC
CASSLGLAGSYEQYF
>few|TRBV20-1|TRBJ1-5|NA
TGCAGTGCTGCCGGCACTCCGAGCAATCAGCCCCAGCATTTT
CSAAGTPSNQPQHF
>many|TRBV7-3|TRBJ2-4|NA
TGTGCCAGCAGCTACGGACGGGGCGACATTCAGTACTTC
CASSYGRGDIQYF
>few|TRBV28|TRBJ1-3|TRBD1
TGTGCCAGCAGCAGAGGGGGCCTAGTAAACACCATATATTTT
CASSRGGLVNTIYF
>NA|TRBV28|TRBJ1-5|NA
TGTGCCAGCAGGGGAAGGGGGACTCAGCCCCAGCATTTT
CASRGRGTQPQHF
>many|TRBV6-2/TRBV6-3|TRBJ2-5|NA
TGTGCCAGCAGTTACTCGGAAATCACCTTAGAAGAGACCCAGTACTTC
CASSYSEITLEETQYF
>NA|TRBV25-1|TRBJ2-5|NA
TGTGCCAGCAGTGAACTGCGGGGGCGCGAGGGAAGGAAAGAGACCCAGTACTTC
CASSELRGREGRKETQYF
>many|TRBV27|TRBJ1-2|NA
TGTGCCAGCAGTCCCCGAAAGTCGGCTAACTATGGCTACACCTTC
CASSPRKSANYGYTF
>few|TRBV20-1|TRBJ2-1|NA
TGCAGTGGCTATCGCGGAGGGGGGAGTGAGCAGTTCTTC
CSGYRGGGSEQFF
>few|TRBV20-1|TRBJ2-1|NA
TGCAGTGCTAGAGGACAGGGAGGTTCCTACAATGAGCAGTTCTTC
CSARGQGGSYNEQFF
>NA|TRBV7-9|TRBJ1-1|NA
TGTGCCAGCAGCCCCGGGAGGAAGAACACTGAAGCTTTCTTT
CASSPGRKNTEAFF
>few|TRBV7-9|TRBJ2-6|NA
TGTGCCAGCAGCTTAGCAGGGGCTTTAGGTGGTGGGGCCAACGTCCTGACTTTC
CASSLAGALGGGANVLTF
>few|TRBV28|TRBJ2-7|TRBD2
TGTGCCAGCAGTCCCCCGGGGGGGGGCGTTATCGAGCAGTACTTC
CASSPPGGGVIEQYF
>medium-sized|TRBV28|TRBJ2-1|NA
TGTGCCAGCAGTTCGCCAGGGGATGAGCAGTTCTTC
CASSSPGDEQFF
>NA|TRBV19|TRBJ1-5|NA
TGTGCCAGTAGTATAGTACGGGGGCAGAGATATCAGCCCCAGCATTTT
CASSIVRGQRYQPQHF
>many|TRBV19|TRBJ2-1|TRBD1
TGTGCCAGTAGTCCCGGACAGGGCCGCTCCAATGAGCAGTTCTTC
CASSPGQGRSNEQFF
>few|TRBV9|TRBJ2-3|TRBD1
TGTGCCAGCAACCCACAGGGGGCAACAGATACGCAGTATTTT
CASNPQGATDTQYF
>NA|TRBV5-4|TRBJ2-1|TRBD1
TGTACCAGCAGCTACCGGGGGACAGGGAATTACAATGAGCAGTTCTTC
CTSSYRGTGNYNEQFF
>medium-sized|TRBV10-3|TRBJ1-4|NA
TGTGCCATCAGTGAGTCGGCAGAAAAACTGTTTTTT
CAISESAEKLFF
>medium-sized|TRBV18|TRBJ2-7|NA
TGTGCCAGCTCACTTACTACCGGGACAAGGACCTACGAGCAGTACTTC
CASSLTTGTRTYEQYF
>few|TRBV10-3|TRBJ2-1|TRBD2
TGTGCCATCAGTGAGTCGTCTAGCGGGAGGGCCGCGTCCTACAATGAGCAGTTCTTC
CAISESSSGRAASYNEQFF
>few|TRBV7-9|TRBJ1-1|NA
TGTGCCAGCAGCTTGGGGCAGGGAATGAACACTGAAGCTTTCTTT
CASSLGQGMNTEAFF
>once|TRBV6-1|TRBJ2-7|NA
TGTGCCAGCAGTAACCTAAGACAGGTCCAGTTTTCCTACGAGCAGTACTTC
CASSNLRQVQFSYEQYF
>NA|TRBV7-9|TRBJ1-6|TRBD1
TGTGCCAGCAGCCGATACCGGGACAGAGATAATTCACCCCTCCACTTT
CASSRYRDRDNSPLHF
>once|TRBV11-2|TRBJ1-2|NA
TGTGCCAGCAGCTTAGAACCATCCCCTCTCTATGGCTACACCTTC
CASSLEPSPLYGYTF
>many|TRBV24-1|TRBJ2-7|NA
TGTGCCACCAGTGATTTGGGCCCGGGGGCCATTTCCTACGAGCAGTACTTC
CATSDLGPGAISYEQYF
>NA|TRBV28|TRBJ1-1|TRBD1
TGTGCCAGCAGCGACCGGACAGGGAATAGGGGCACTGAAGCTTTCTTT
CASSDRTGNRGTEAFF
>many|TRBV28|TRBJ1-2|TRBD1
TGTGCCAGCAGTTTGACAGGGGCGCAGTATGGTGGCTACACCTTC
CASSLTGAQYGGYTF
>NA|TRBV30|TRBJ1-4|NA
TGTGCCTGCCCCCGGGGAGGAGTAGGCGGAAAACTGTTTTTT
CACPRGGVGGKLFF
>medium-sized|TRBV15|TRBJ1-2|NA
TGTGCCACCAGCAGAGAAGATTATGGCTACACCTTC
CATSREDYGYTF
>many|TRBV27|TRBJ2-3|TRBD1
TGTGCCAGCAGCCCCACCGACAGGGTCGGACTCACAGATACGCAGTATTTT
CASSPTDRVGLTDTQYF
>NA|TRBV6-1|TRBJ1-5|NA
TGTGCCAGCAGCGACCGGGGGGCGCGAGGAGGGAATCAGCCCCAGCATTTT
CASSDRGARGGNQPQHF
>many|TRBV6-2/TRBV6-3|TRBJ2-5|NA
TGTGCCAGCAGTTACGAGCGGGAAGAGACCCAGTACTTC
CASSYEREETQYF
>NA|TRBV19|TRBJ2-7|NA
TGTGCCAGTAGTAGGGGGCTGAGCTCCTACGAGCAGTACTTC
CASSRGLSSYEQYF
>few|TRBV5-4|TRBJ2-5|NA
TGTGCCAGCAGCTCTAAGGACAGCCAAGAGACCCAGTACTTC
CASSSKDSQETQYF
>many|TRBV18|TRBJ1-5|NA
TGTGCCAGCTCAGAGACTAGCAATCAGCCCCAGCATTTT
CASSETSNQPQHF
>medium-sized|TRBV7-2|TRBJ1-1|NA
TGTGCCAGCAGCTTACTCGAAAACACTGAAGCTTTCTTT
CASSLLENTEAFF
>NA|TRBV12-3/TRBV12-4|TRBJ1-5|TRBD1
TGTGCCAGCAGTTTGTCGAATTACAGGGGCCTTAGCAATCAGCCCCAGCATTTT
CASSLSNYRGLSNQPQHF
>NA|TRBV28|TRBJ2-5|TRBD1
TGTGCCAGCAGTTCGGGACAGTGGCAAGAGACCCAGTACTTC
CASSSGQWQETQYF
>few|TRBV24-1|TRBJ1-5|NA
TGTGCCACCAGTGACTATCGTACTAATCAGCCCCAGCATTTT
CATSDYRTNQPQHF
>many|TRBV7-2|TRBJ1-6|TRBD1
TGTGCCAGCAGCCCGAGTAGGACAGGTTTGAATTCACCCCTCCACTTT
CASSPSRTGLNSPLHF